These T cell receptor beta chains were read from a single sample in a study of T cells in pancreatic ductal adenocarcinoma. TCRdb's table, derived via immunoSEQ multiplex PCR, lists solely in-frame clones and lacks some. The sample shows some 9,400 clones, about 61% of them seen only once. Sequences were obtained from pancreatic tumor tissue. These receptor sequences come from a human donor with pancreatic ductal adenocarcinoma. CDR3s include the opening cysteine and the closing phenylalanine or tryptophan. A D gene is named only where the DNA matches it firmly. Clone size is shown for a subset of rows, as once, few, many or a class of expanded clone.

TRBV10-1	medium-sized	TRBJ2-3	NA	CASGTAGRPGTQYF	TGCGCCAGCGGAACCGCCGGCAGACCTGGTACGCAGTATTTT
TRBV2	few	TRBJ2-7	TRBD2	CASSPAGGPYEQYF	TGTGCCAGCAGTCCAGCGGGAGGGCCCTACGAGCAGTACTTC
TRBV14	few	TRBJ2-7	NA	CASSQGYEQYF	TGTGCCAGCAGCCAGGGCTACGAGCAGTACTTC
TRBV18	NA	TRBJ1-4	NA	CASSLTQLTANEKLFF	TGTGCCAGCTCACTTACACAGTTGACGGCTAATGAAAAACTGTTTTTT
TRBV28	NA	TRBJ1-1	NA	CASTLEGRTFF	TGTGCCAGCACCCTCGAGGGGAGGACTTTCTTT
TRBV6-5	medium-sized	TRBJ1-2	NA	CATQRAGHYGYTF	TGTGCCACCCAGCGGGCGGGGCACTATGGCTACACCTTC
TRBV6-1	NA	TRBJ1-2	NA	CASSERQRYGYTF	TGTGCCAGCAGTGAACGGCAGCGCTATGGCTACACCTTC
TRBV27	NA	TRBJ2-1	NA	CASNPLASLYNEQFF	TGTGCCTCCAACCCCCTAGCCTCTCTCTACAATGAGCAGTTCTTC
TRBV5-6	NA	TRBJ2-7	NA	CASSPPSSYEQYF	TGTGCCAGCAGCCCACCTTCCTCCTACGAGCAGTACTTC
TRBV4-2	NA	TRBJ2-1	TRBD2	CASSQDGTGLAAYNEQFF	TGTGCCAGCAGCCAAGATGGGACGGGGCTAGCGGCTTACAATGAGCAGTTCTTC
TRBV14	NA	TRBJ1-1	NA	CASTLGAGLTEAFF	TGTGCCAGCACCCTCGGGGCCGGTCTCACTGAAGCTTTCTTT
TRBV6-4	NA	TRBJ2-1	NA	CASSDVSGSYNEQFF	TGTGCCAGCAGTGATGTGAGCGGCTCCTACAATGAGCAGTTCTTC